Listed below are T cell receptor beta chains from one sample, sequenced in a study of neurological immune-mediated disorders. TCRdb analysed the 5' RACE reads with MiXCR anew, one entry per CDR3 protein. The sample includes some 33,000 distinct CDR3 sequences, around 1.5% of them seen just once. The sequenced material came from PBMCs. Every receptor here comes from a woman in her thirties with multiple sclerosis. The conserved cysteine and the conserved F or W are not part of the CDR3 here. Size values are once, few and many counts, or a class for expanded clones, and some rows have none.

>TRBV7-2|TRBJ2-7|many
ASSLLTDTYEQY
>TRBV7-2|TRBJ1-6|many
ASSLNQGPPLH
>TRBV4-1|TRBJ1-5|many
ASSQAGSRALVPQH
>TRBV6-6|TRBJ1-1|many
ASSYQGPTEAF
>TRBV10-1|TRBJ1-1|many
ASSESPGGGYQAF
>TRBV5-1|TRBJ2-3|many
ASSGAGTSGTDTQY
>TRBV29-1|TRBJ1-1|many
SVAVGEGTEAF
>TRBV27|TRBJ1-4|many
ASRPGTGGFRTNEKLF
>TRBV9|TRBJ1-4|many
ASSKQGEATNEKLF
>TRBV12-3/TRBV12-4|TRBJ1-1|many
ASSLALGRGGTEAF
>TRBV7-8|TRBJ1-5|many
ASSLVGQGISNQPQH
>TRBV27|TRBJ1-6|many
ASSLVGAVSPLH
>TRBV5-1|TRBJ2-7|many
ASSLWQGPNYEQY
>TRBV5-1|TRBJ2-3|.
ASSLYRGSTDTQY
>TRBV3-1|TRBJ2-7|many
ASSHDESSYEQY
>TRBV12-3/TRBV12-4|TRBJ2-1|many
ASSFQLASNEQF
>TRBV5-1|TRBJ1-2|large
ASSHGVGGGGGYT
>TRBV12-3/TRBV12-4|TRBJ2-7|many
ASTSQPAGVGEQY
>TRBV11-3|TRBJ2-7|many
ASSPRSYSSYEQY
>TRBV7-8|TRBJ2-7|many
ASSSSFSSYEQY
>TRBV20-1|TRBJ1-5|many
SADRGGPDQPQH
>TRBV7-8|TRBJ1-6|few
ASSARTRNSTLN
>TRBV4-3|TRBJ2-2|few
ASRTGQGAGGELF
>TRBV5-1|TRBJ1-2|many
ASSLDGVTYGYT
>TRBV20-1|TRBJ1-5|.
SARAGQAINQPQH
>TRBV29-1|TRBJ2-7|many
SVGAFGLYEQY
>TRBV7-9|TRBJ2-1|many
ASRGLGVLEQF
>TRBV20-1|TRBJ1-6|many
SARFSENSPLH
>TRBV6-6|TRBJ2-3|many
ASSGGKTDTQY
>TRBV20-1|TRBJ2-5|many
SARPDGGVGETQY
>TRBV18|TRBJ2-5|.
ASSHIQETQY
>TRBV20-1|TRBJ2-3|many
SASSGVRDTQY
>TRBV20-1|TRBJ2-7|many
SARTGPFWEQY
>TRBV7-9|TRBJ1-1|many
ASSLGTVTEAF
>TRBV20-1|TRBJ1-1|many
SAGGQGDTEAF
>TRBV20-1|TRBJ2-3|many
SAPGRTTDTQY
>TRBV12-3/TRBV12-4|TRBJ1-1|many
ASISQGDTEAF
>TRBV27|TRBJ1-1|.
ASSRGGPSY
>TRBV4-2|TRBJ2-5|many
ASSRGSEETQY
>TRBV20-1|TRBJ1-5|many
SAVRGRNSNQPQH
>TRBV18|TRBJ2-5|many
ASSPRRETQY
>TRBV5-4|TRBJ2-2|many
ASSLAGVPGELF
>TRBV20-1|TRBJ1-1|many
SAKSSAGAGTEAF
>TRBV3-1|TRBJ2-2|many
ASSQRTGELF
>TRBV20-1|TRBJ1-1|many
SASRDRDTEAF
>TRBV20-1|TRBJ2-7|many
SAAPLTSGGYEQY
>TRBV7-2|TRBJ1-5|many
ASSLNKNSNQPQH
>TRBV20-1|TRBJ1-4|many
SAGRGTNEKLF
>TRBV12-3/TRBV12-4|TRBJ2-5|many
ASSLDQGSYETQY
>TRBV7-2|TRBJ2-2|many
ASSPGQGARGGELF